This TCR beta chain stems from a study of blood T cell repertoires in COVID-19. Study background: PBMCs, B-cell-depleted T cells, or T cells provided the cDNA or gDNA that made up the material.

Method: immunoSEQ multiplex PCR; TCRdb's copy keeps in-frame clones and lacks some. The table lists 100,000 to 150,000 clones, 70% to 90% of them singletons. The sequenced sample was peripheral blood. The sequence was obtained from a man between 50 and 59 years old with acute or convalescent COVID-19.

The CDR3 nucleotides read TGTGCCAGCAGCCAAGTACCCGGCGGGAATCAGCCCCAGCATTTT. It specifies CASSQVPGGNQPQHF. This chain joins TRBV3-1 (or the pseudogene TRBV3-2) and TRBJ1-5, with no clear D. The CDR3 is 15 residues long. The germline V and J ends were trimmed by 1 base and 4 bases, with 11 bases remaining between them. The germline V gene has CDR1 LGHDT and CDR2 YNNKEL (reference sequence).